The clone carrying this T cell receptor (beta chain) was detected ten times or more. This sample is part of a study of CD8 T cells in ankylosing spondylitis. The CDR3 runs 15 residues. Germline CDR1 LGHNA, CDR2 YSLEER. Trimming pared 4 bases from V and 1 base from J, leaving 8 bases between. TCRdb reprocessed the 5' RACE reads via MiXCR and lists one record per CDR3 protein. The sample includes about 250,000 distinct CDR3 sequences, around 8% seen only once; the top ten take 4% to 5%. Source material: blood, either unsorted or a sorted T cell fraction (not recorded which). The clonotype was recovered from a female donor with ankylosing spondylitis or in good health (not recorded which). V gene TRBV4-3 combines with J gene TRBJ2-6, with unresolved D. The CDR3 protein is CASSLFGSGANVLTF. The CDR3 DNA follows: TGCGCCAGCAGCCTATTCGGGTCTGGGGCCAACGTCCTGACTTTC.